A single sample is the source of the 30 T cell receptor beta chains below, sequenced in a study of blood T cell repertoires in COVID-19 (dated by TCRdb to the early 2020s). Library preparation was by the immunoSEQ multiplex PCR assay. Here the immuneACCESS table is served through TCRdb, limited to in-frame sequences with V and J called. Missing clones are a known gap in these copies; in checked studies unresolved V genes cover under half, and the rest lacks a known reason. The sample table contains 400,000 to 450,000 clones; only one count was recorded for 80% to 95% of them. 0.6% of the sample belongs to the ten largest clones. Sequencing was done on a sample of PBMCs or T cells enriched from blood (not recorded which). All receptors come from a man aged 18 to 29 who had recovered from COVID-19.

The chain couples TRBV2 to TRBJ1-5; maybe TRBD1 (6 bases). Germline-derived CDR1 and CDR2 are SNHLY and FYNNEI. Trimming took off 3 bases at V and 4 bases at J, with 13 bases between the two ends. There are 15 residues in the CDR3. The CDR3 spells CASSDRGLHNQPQHF. The CDR3 DNA reads TGTGCCAGCAGTGACAGGGGACTACATAATCAGCCCCAGCATTTT.

The rearrangement joins TRBV2 to TRBJ1-6, with D perhaps TRBD1 (6 bases). This CDR3 is built from 14 residues. Germline-derived CDR1 and CDR2 are SNHLY and FYNNEI. The V end was cut by 9 bases, the J end by 5 bases, with 14 bases between. CDR3 sequence (DNA): TGTGCCAGGAAAACAGGGAGTAATAATTCACCCCTCCACTTT. As protein: CARKTGSNNSPLHF.

The chain couples TRBV7-2 to TRBJ1-4; D call uncertain. The CDR3 sequence is 13 residues long. In germline, CDR1 is SGHTA, CDR2 FQGNSA. Trimming left V 1 base short and J 7 bases short, with 7 bases between. In DNA, the CDR3 is TGTGCCAGCAGCTTAGGAGCGAGTGAAAAACTGTTTTTT. Protein product: CASSLGASEKLFF.

The chain uses TRBV20-1 and TRBJ1-1; 9 nucleotides agree with TRBD1. Germline CDR1 and CDR2: DFQATT and SNEGSKA (reference sequence). CDR3 size: 11 residues. In DNA form, the CDR3 reads TGCAGCGTACAGGGGGCCACTGAAGCTTTCTTT. Its translation is CSVQGATEAFF.

V is TRBV11-3 and J is TRBJ1-3; TRBD1 is a possible D gene (6 bases). CDR1 is SGHNT, CDR2 YENEEA, per germline. Trimming pared 10 bases from V and 0 bases from J, leaving 10 bases between. This CDR3 is 13 amino acids long. CDR3 in amino acids: CAITGSSGNTIYF. CDR3 nucleotide sequence: TGTGCCATCACAGGGAGCTCTGGAAACACCATATATTTT.

J is TRBJ1-1 and V is TRBV11-2; 7 bases are shared with TRBD1. Looked up from germline, CDR1 is SGHAT and CDR2 is FQNNGV. Germline trimming cut 5 bases from V and 10 bases from J; bases unmatched to any gene: 7. The CDR3 has 12 residues. The CDR3 spells CASSPGTAAAFF. The CDR3 nucleotides are TGTGCCAGCAGCCCTGGGACAGCCGCAGCTTTCTTT.

This clone was observed at least ten times. The chain uses TRBV5-4 and TRBJ2-5, with 9 nucleotides matching TRBD2. Germline trimming cut 6 bases from V and 3 bases from J; bases unmatched to any gene: 3. Germline V gene lookup returns CDR1 SGHNT and CDR2 YYREEE (reference sequence). The CDR3 loop spans 13 amino acids. The CDR3 coding sequence is TGTGCCAGCACCGTAGCGGGGGAAGAGACCCAGTACTTC. Amino acid sequence: CASTVAGEETQYF.

V is TRBV10-3 and J is TRBJ2-5; TRBD2 agrees at 8 bases. Germline trimming cut 3 bases from V and 3 bases from J; bases unmatched to any gene: 9. This CDR3 has 16 residues. Germline CDR1 and CDR2: ENHRY and SYGVKD. The CDR3 region is CAISDPSSGVKETQYF. CDR3 nucleotide sequence: TGTGCCATCAGTGATCCTAGTAGCGGGGTAAAAGAGACCCAGTACTTC.

The rearrangement links TRBV5-5 to TRBJ1-5; D remains unclear. V lost 4 bases and J 4 bases, leaving 3 bases between the germline ends. Per germline, CDR1 SGHKS and CDR2 YYEKEE (reference sequence). The CDR3 length is 11 residues. The CDR3 region has the DNA TGTGCCAGCAGCCATAATCAGCCCCAGCATTTT. It encodes CASSHNQPQHF.

The chain couples TRBV4-1 to TRBJ1-1, with 10 bases aligning to TRBD1. This CDR3 has 16 amino acids. V trimming: 3 bases; J trimming: 1 base; junction bases outside the gene matches: 5. Germline V lookup: CDR1 MGHRA, CDR2 YSYEKL. In nucleotides, the CDR3 is TGCGCCAGCAGCCAGCAGACAGGGGGCTCGAACACTGAAGCTTTCTTT. Its protein product is CASSQQTGGSNTEAFF.

The count of this clone is one. This sequence joins TRBV7-9 and TRBJ1-4; D is ambiguous. Deletions cut 5 bases from V and 10 bases from J, with 17 bases between. In germline, CDR1 is SEHNR, CDR2 FQNEAQ (reference sequence). The CDR3 length is 14 residues. CDR3 sequence: CASSAIPYPGKLFF. In DNA, the CDR3 is TGTGCCAGCAGCGCCATCCCGTACCCGGGAAAACTGTTTTTT.

V is TRBV6-5 and J is TRBJ2-3; 7 bases agree with TRBD2. V gave up 7 bases and J gave up 0 bases; unmatched junction bases: 4. There are 14 residues in the CDR3. The germline CDR1 and CDR2 sequences are MNHEY and SVGAGI. The CDR3 DNA reads as TGTGCCAGCAAGACTAGCCTAAGCACAGATACGCAGTATTTT. This gives the protein CASKTSLSTDTQYF.

V gene TRBV29-1 combines with J gene TRBJ1-1; no definite D call. Trimming removed 1 base at V and 4 bases at J, with 7 bases between. The CDR3 has 12 amino acids. Germline V gene lookup returns CDR1 SQVTM and CDR2 ANQGSEA. The DNA for the CDR3 is TGCAGCGTTGAAGGGGAGGGCACTGAAGCTTTCTTT. This sequence encodes CSVEGEGTEAFF.

CDR3 residues: CASRSVDFRADTEAFF. The CDR3, as DNA: TGTGCCAGCAGATCGGTGGACTTTCGCGCGGACACTGAAGCTTTCTTT. The V gene is TRBV27, the J gene TRBJ1-1; D is ambiguous. V lost 6 bases and J lost 3, with 20 bases in between. The CDR3 loop spans 16 amino acids. CDR1 is MNHEY, CDR2 SMNVEV, per germline (reference sequence).

The chain is built from TRBV27 and TRBJ1-6; D uncertain. The germline V and J ends were trimmed by 7 bases and 12 bases, with 13 bases remaining between them. This CDR3 is built from 12 residues. Germline CDR1 MNHEY, CDR2 SMNVEV (reference sequence). The CDR3 here is CASTTLAGPLHF. CDR3 nucleotide sequence: TGTGCCAGCACCACGTTGGCGGGACCCCTCCACTTT.

The V and J genes are TRBV19 and TRBJ2-6; TRBD1 might be the D (5 bases). This CDR3 contains 14 residues. The V end lost 10 bases, the J end lost 2 bases, and 12 bases lay between the germline ends. Per the germline V gene, CDR1 is LNHDA and CDR2 is SQIVND (reference sequence). The CDR3 sequence is CATKAGTGANVLTF. In nucleotides, the CDR3 is TGTGCCACCAAGGCAGGGACTGGGGCCAACGTCCTGACTTTC. Full variable domain (missing parts from reference TRBV19 and TRBJ2-6): DGGITQSPKYLFRKEGQNVTLSCEQNLNHDAMYWYRQDPGQGLRLIYYSQIVNDFQKGDIAEGYSVSREKKESFPLTVTSAQKNPTAFYLCATKAGTGANVLTFGAGSRLTVL.

This clone was seen more than once but under ten times. V and J are TRBV3-1 (or the pseudogene TRBV3-2) and TRBJ1-2; D might be TRBD1 (5 bases). The CDR3 spans 13 residues. Trimming took 4 bases from V and 5 from J, leaving 11 bases between them. Per the germline V gene, CDR1 is LGHDT and CDR2 is YNNKEL (reference sequence). CDR3 sequence reads: CASSPTGLYGYTF. CDR3 nucleotides: TGTGCCAGCAGCCCCACAGGTTTATATGGCTACACCTTC.

The chain recombines TRBV18 with TRBJ2-1; TRBD1 is a possible D gene (7 bases). The germline V gene encodes CDR1 KGHSH and CDR2 LQKENI. The CDR3 length is 18 residues. The V end was cut by 0 bases, the J end by 2 bases, with 17 bases between. The CDR3 protein is CASSPPGGDREPYNEQFF. The DNA for the CDR3 is TGTGCCAGCTCACCACCGGGGGGTGACAGGGAACCCTACAATGAGCAGTTCTTC.

This clone has only one observation. The same CDR3 is also encoded by other DNA sequences in this sample. V and J are TRBV9 and TRBJ1-2, with D uncertain. V was shortened by 0 bases and J by 2 bases, with 8 bases between the two germline ends. The germline gives CDR1 SGDLS, CDR2 YYNGEE. The CDR3 has 14 residues. The CDR3 DNA is TGTGCCAGCAGCGTAGACGGGAACAACTATGGCTACACCTTC. Encoded protein: CASSVDGNNYGYTF.

V is TRBV28 and J is TRBJ1-3, with TRBD1 matching 9 bases. With 3 bases clipped from V and 2 bases from J, the junction kept 11 bases outside the gene matches. This CDR3 comprises 18 residues. Per germline, CDR1 MDHEN and CDR2 SYDVKM. The CDR3 DNA sequence: TGTGCCAGCAGTTTTTCCCTCCCCTGGACAGGGGCTGGAAACACCATATATTTT. Encoded protein: CASSFSLPWTGAGNTIYF.

This clone was counted between two and nine times. The chain employs TRBV27 and TRBJ1-6, with 10 positions matching TRBD1. This CDR3 has 16 amino acids. The V gene end was trimmed by 4 bases and the J gene end by 10 bases; junction bases not matched to a gene: 10. Germline CDR1 and CDR2: MNHEY and SMNVEV (reference sequence). CDR3 sequence: CASSSDRGRKGSPLHF. CDR3 nucleotides: TGTGCCAGCAGTTCAGACAGGGGGCGCAAAGGCTCACCCCTCCACTTT.

This chain joins TRBV6-6 and TRBJ2-7; TRBD1 matches at 9 bases. This CDR3 contains 16 residues. The germline V gene has CDR1 MNHNY and CDR2 SVGAGI (reference sequence). With 5 bases clipped from V and 2 bases from J, the junction kept 10 bases outside the gene matches. The CDR3 nucleotides are TGTGCCAGCAGTCGACGCCCGGACAGGGGCCCCTACGAGCAGTACTTC. Residues: CASSRRPDRGPYEQYF.

This chain joins TRBV29-1 and TRBJ1-2; the D is unclear. The V gene's germline CDR1 is SQVTM and CDR2 ANQGSEA. This CDR3 has 12 residues. V was clipped by 3 bases and J by 2 bases, with 7 bases between them. The DNA for the CDR3 is TGCAGCGTTGATCTCCGGAACTATGGCTACACCTTC. Residues: CSVDLRNYGYTF.

In the case of this clone: Different DNA sequences within this sample yield the same CDR3. The chain employs TRBV6-1 and TRBJ2-7; the D is unclear. The CDR3 consists of 13 residues. Germline V CDR1 and CDR2: MNHNS, SASEGT. V lost 0 bases and J 0 bases, leaving 3 bases between the germline ends. The CDR3 DNA follows: TGTGCCAGCAGTGAAGCAGCCTCCTACGAGCAGTACTTC. Its translation is CASSEAASYEQYF.

The chain couples TRBV10-3 to TRBJ1-3; 7 positions agree with TRBD1. There are 14 residues in the CDR3. V lost 4 bases to trimming and J lost 2 bases; unmatched junction nucleotides: 2. Germline loops: CDR1 ENHRY, CDR2 SYGVKD. The CDR3 DNA follows: TGTGCCATCAGTGGGGACAGTCCTGGAAACACCATATATTTT. Translating gives CAISGDSPGNTIYF.

The rearrangement uses TRBV29-1 and TRBJ1-1, with TRBD1 matching over 9 bases. This CDR3 spans 14 amino acids. V was pared by 4 bases and J by 5 bases, with 8 bases of the junction left unmatched. The germline V gene has CDR1 SQVTM and CDR2 ANQGSEA. The CDR3 region has the DNA TGCAGCGTTGCCCCCGGGACAGGGAGAACTGAAGCTTTCTTT. The encoded protein is CSVAPGTGRTEAFF.

The rearrangement links TRBV30 to TRBJ1-2; D perhaps matches TRBD1 (5 bases). This CDR3 contains 12 residues. Germline V gene lookup returns CDR1 GTSNPN and CDR2 SVGIG (reference sequence). Trimming cost V 1 base and J 6 bases, with 9 bases left between them. The chain's CDR3 is CAWSGRTHGYTF. In DNA, the CDR3 is TGTGCCTGGAGTGGCCGGACACATGGCTACACCTTC.

The chain recombines TRBV7-9 with TRBJ2-1; 10 nucleotides line up with TRBD1. Unmatched junction bases numbered 15, after V lost 10 bases and J lost 9 bases. The CDR3 covers 15 residues. Germline assignment: CDR1 SEHNR and CDR2 FQNEAQ (reference sequence). CDR3 amino acids: CAMPRPGQGPREQFF. The CDR3 nucleotides are TGTGCCATGCCTCGACCGGGACAGGGGCCGCGTGAGCAGTTCTTC.

The V and J genes are TRBV27 and TRBJ1-4; TRBD1 matches at 10 bases. V was clipped by 6 bases and J by 6 bases; unmatched bases: 13. The CDR3 extends over 17 amino acids. Per the germline V gene, CDR1 is MNHEY and CDR2 is SMNVEV (reference sequence). CDR3 sequence reads: CASSHYLAGTGDEKLFF. The CDR3 nucleotides are TGTGCCAGCAGCCACTATCTCGCCGGGACAGGGGATGAAAAACTGTTTTTT.

The V and J genes are TRBV4-1 and TRBJ1-4, with 8 nucleotides matching TRBD1. Trimming cost V 2 bases and J 8 bases; bases outside gene matches: 7. This CDR3 contains 15 residues. In germline, CDR1 is MGHRA, CDR2 YSYEKL. The CDR3 DNA sequence: TGCGCCAGCAGCCAATCTCCAGGGGGCGGAGAAAAACTGTTTTTT. This codes for CASSQSPGGGEKLFF.